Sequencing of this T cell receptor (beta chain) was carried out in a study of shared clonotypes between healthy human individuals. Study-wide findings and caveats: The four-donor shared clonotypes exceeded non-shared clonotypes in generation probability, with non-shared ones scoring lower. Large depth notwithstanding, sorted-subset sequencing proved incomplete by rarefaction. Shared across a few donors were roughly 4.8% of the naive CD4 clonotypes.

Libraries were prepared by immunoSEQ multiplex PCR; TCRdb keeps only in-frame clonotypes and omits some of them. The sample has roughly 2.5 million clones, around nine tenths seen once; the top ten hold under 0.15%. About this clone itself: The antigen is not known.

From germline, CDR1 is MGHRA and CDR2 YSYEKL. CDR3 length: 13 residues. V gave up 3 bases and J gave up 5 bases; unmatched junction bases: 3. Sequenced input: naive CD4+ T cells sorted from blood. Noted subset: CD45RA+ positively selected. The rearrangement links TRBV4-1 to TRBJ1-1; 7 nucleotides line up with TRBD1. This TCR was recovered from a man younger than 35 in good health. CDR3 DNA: TGCGCCAGCAGCCATAACAGGGGAACTGAAGCTTTCTTT. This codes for CASSHNRGTEAFF.